The 16 T cell receptor beta chains given below trace back to one sample, sequenced in a study of blood T cell repertoires in COVID-19. Profiled with immunoSEQ multiplex PCR; TCRdb holds only in-frame clones, not every one. The sample contains about 180,000 clones, about 88% of which appear only once. Sequenced material: PBMCs or T cells enriched from blood (not recorded which). These receptors all come from a woman between 40 and 50 years old with acute COVID-19.

V is TRBV27 and J is TRBJ1-2, with TRBD1 identical over 8 bases. The CDR3 is 17 amino acids. CDR1 and CDR2 from the germline V gene are MNHEY and SMNVEV (reference sequence). V shed 4 bases, J shed 4 bases, and the junction held 14 bases outside the gene matches. CDR3 sequence: CASSSMTGEYHAYGYTF. Written as DNA, the CDR3 is TGTGCCAGCAGTTCAATGACAGGGGAGTACCACGCCTATGGCTACACCTTC.

This clone was observed a single time. The chain employs TRBV7-9 and TRBJ1-1, with TRBD1 as a possible D gene (6 bases). The CDR3 runs to 15 residues. The germline gives CDR1 SEHNR, CDR2 FQNEAQ (reference sequence). With 5 bases removed from V and 0 bases from J, the gap between germline ends came to 13 bases. Written as DNA, the CDR3 is TGTGCCAGCAGCGCCAGGGGTGCCCTGAACACTGAAGCTTTCTTT. Its translation is CASSARGALNTEAFF.

The rearrangement joins TRBV6-6 to TRBJ1-1, with D possibly matching TRBD1 (5 bases). Deletions cut 5 bases from V and 1 base from J, with 29 bases between. Germline CDR1 MNHNY, CDR2 SVGAGI (reference sequence). CDR3 length equals 20 residues. The CDR3 loop is CASSQFRGTIGGIGNTEAFF. CDR3 coding DNA: TGTGCCAGCAGTCAATTTAGGGGAACGATTGGGGGGATCGGGAACACTGAAGCTTTCTTT.

The chain combines TRBV4-1 with TRBJ2-7; D is unclear. The V gene's germline CDR1 is MGHRA and CDR2 YSYEKL. With 4 bases removed from V and 5 bases from J, the gap between germline ends came to 9 bases. The CDR3 has 12 residues. DNA of the CDR3: TGCGCCAGCAGCCCTAATGCTCACGAGCAGTACTTC. This codes for CASSPNAHEQYF.

The genes are TRBV11-3 and TRBJ2-3; TRBD2 agrees at 10 bases. CDR3 size: 16 residues. V lost 5 bases and J lost 4; bases outside the gene matches: 9. From germline, CDR1 is SGHNT and CDR2 YENEEA. The DNA of the CDR3 is TGTGCCAGCAGCCCCCGGACTAGCGGTTCCGCAGATACGCAGTATTTT. As protein: CASSPRTSGSADTQYF.

A note on this clone: Sequence at one end of the junction differs from germline and may be a read error. The chain carries TRBV5-1 and TRBJ2-1, with 7 bases fitting TRBD2. Germline V CDR1 and CDR2: SGHRS, YFSETQ. The CDR3 consists of 13 residues. The CDR3 DNA is TGCGCCAGCAGCTTGGATGCGGGAGAGGTTTGGATCTTC. Amino acids: CASSLDAGEVWIF.

This clone was found a few times. CDR3 in amino acids: CALGGGPYNEQFF. The CDR3 nucleotides are TGTGCCTTGGGCGGGGGGCCTTACAATGAGCAGTTCTTC. This sequence joins TRBV30 and TRBJ2-1, with 8 bases matching TRBD2. V shed 7 bases, J shed 4 bases, and the junction held 6 bases outside the gene matches. Germline V gene data show CDR1 as GTSNPN and CDR2 as SVGIG (reference sequence). CDR3 length: 13 residues.

The chain joins TRBV5-1 to TRBJ2-3; 12 bases align to TRBD1. The CDR3 spans 16 residues. CDR1 is SGHRS and CDR2 is YFSETQ in the germline V gene. V shed 4 bases and J 6 bases; nucleotides not matched to a gene: 9. This CDR3 reads CASSPPGTGGADTQYF. In nucleotides, the CDR3 is TGCGCCAGCAGCCCTCCGGGGACAGGGGGCGCGGATACGCAGTATTTT.

The V call is TRBV18, the J call TRBJ2-7; D perhaps matches TRBD1 (6 bases). The CDR3 contains 14 residues. The V gene's germline CDR1 is KGHSH and CDR2 LQKENI. V lost 4 bases, J lost 5 bases, and 15 bases lay in between. As DNA, the CDR3 is TGTGCCAGCTCACTTGACAACAGGGCGGACGAGCAGTACTTC. Translation: CASSLDNRADEQYF.

The genes are TRBV2 and TRBJ2-3; TRBD1 might be the D (6 bases). Per the germline V gene, CDR1 is SNHLY and CDR2 is FYNNEI. The CDR3 runs to 12 residues. V lost 6 bases to trimming and J lost 6 bases, with 10 bases between them. CDR3 region: CASRKDRDTQYF. The CDR3, as DNA: TGTGCCAGCAGGAAAGACAGGGATACGCAGTATTTT.

The chain uses TRBV25-1 and TRBJ1-6; unclear D gene. The germline CDR1 and CDR2 sequences are MGHDK and SYGVNS. The CDR3 has 13 residues. V dropped 0 bases and J dropped 9 bases, with 6 bases sitting between them. DNA for the CDR3: TGTGCCAGCAGTGAATATCTGAGTTCACCCCTCCACTTT. Its translation: CASSEYLSSPLHF.

The chain uses TRBV7-3 and TRBJ2-5, with a weak D call TRBD2 (6 bases). Germline lookup yields CDR1 SGHTA and CDR2 FQGTGA. The CDR3 is 13 residues long. The ends were cut back, 4 bases at V and 5 bases at J, with 11 bases in the middle. CDR3 coding DNA: TGTGCCAGCAGCTCCTCTGGGAGGGAGACCCAGTACTTC. Residues: CASSSSGRETQYF.

The rearrangement joins TRBV5-1 to TRBJ2-5; a possible D gene is TRBD2 (5 bases). This CDR3 comprises 15 residues. The V end was cut by 0 bases, the J end by 5 bases, with 14 bases between. The germline V gene has CDR1 SGHRS and CDR2 YFSETQ. In DNA, the CDR3 is TGCGCCAGCAGCTTGGGCCCGGAGGAATGGGAGACCCAGTACTTC. Translation: CASSLGPEEWETQYF.

This clone has just a few counts. J is TRBJ2-3 and V is TRBV7-2, with 9 bases fitting TRBD2. Germline CDR1 SGHTA, CDR2 FQGNSA. This CDR3 has 14 amino acids. J gave up 6 bases and V 3 bases, and 4 bases lay outside the gene matches. CDR3 in amino acids: CASSFGLAFDTQYF. The CDR3 DNA sequence: TGTGCCAGCAGCTTTGGACTAGCGTTCGATACGCAGTATTTT.

The chain has TRBV24-1 and TRBJ2-7; no firm D call. This CDR3 is 13 amino acids long. The V gene's germline CDR1 is KGHDR and CDR2 SFDVKD. V was trimmed by 6 bases and J by 2 bases, leaving 10 bases between them. The CDR3 here is CATSSGWAYEQYF. CDR3 nucleotides: TGTGCCACCAGTTCCGGGTGGGCCTACGAGCAGTACTTC.

The chain employs TRBV28 and TRBJ2-5; 9 positions match TRBD2. The CDR3 contains 15 residues. Germline V lookup: CDR1 MDHEN, CDR2 SYDVKM. The V and J ends lost 4 bases and 5 bases, in that order; junction bases with no gene match: 8. The CDR3 region is CASSSQRGASETQYF. The CDR3 DNA reads as TGTGCCAGCAGTTCCCAGCGGGGGGCCTCGGAGACCCAGTACTTC.